This T cell receptor (beta chain) was retrieved from a study of T cells in Graves' hyperthyroidism and ophthalmopathy. Ten or more counts support this clonotype. Enrolled ophthalmopathy patients presented with a Clinical Activity Score of at least 3, a NOSPECS grade of at least 4, and disease duration under 3 months. The CDR3 sequence is 15 residues long. V was clipped by 3 bases and J by 2 bases; unmatched bases: 3. TCR beta CDR3 regions were amplified from RNA. A set of HTBI primers served as the primers for a first-round RT-PCR of the TCR CDR3. TCRdb re-called the multiplex PCR reads with MiXCR, one entry per CDR3 protein. The sample lists 500,000 to 650,000 distinct CDR3 sequences, just under 20% occurring once.

The sample comprised blood. The genes are TRBV12-3 or TRBV12-4 and TRBJ2-1, with 8 positions matching TRBD2. The receptor comes from a man in his forties or fifties with Graves' ophthalmopathy. In DNA, the CDR3 is TGTGCCAGCAGTTTGGCGGGGGGCGCCTACAATGAGCAGTTCTTC. Translating it yields CASSLAGGAYNEQFF.